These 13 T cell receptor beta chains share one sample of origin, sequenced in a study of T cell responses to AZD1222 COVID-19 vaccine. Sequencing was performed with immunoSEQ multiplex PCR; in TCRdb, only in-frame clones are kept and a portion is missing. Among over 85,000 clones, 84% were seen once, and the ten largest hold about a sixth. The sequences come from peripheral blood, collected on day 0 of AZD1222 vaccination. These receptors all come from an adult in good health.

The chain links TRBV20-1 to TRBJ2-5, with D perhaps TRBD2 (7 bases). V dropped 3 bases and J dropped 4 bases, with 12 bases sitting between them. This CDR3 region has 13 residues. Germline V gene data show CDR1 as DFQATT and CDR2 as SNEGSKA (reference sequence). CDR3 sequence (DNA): TGCAGTGCTAGTTTGAGGGGGGGAGAGACCCAGTACTTC. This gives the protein CSASLRGGETQYF.

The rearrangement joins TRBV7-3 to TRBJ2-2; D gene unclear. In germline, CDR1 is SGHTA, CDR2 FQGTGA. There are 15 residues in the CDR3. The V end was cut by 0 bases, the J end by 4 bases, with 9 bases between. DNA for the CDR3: TGTGCCAGCAGCTTAACCCGACTTACCACCGGGGAGCTGTTTTTT. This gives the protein CASSLTRLTTGELFF.

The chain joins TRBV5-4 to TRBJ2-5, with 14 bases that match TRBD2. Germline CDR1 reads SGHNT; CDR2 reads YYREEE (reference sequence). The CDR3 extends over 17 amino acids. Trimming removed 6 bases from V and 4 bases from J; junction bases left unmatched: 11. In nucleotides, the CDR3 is TGTGCCAGCAAAAAGACTAGCGGGAGGGATACGGGAGAGACCCAGTACTTC. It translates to CASKKTSGRDTGETQYF.

In DNA, the CDR3 is TGTGCCAGCAGTGAACAGGGGGCGCGGGGTACAGATACGCAGTATTTT. Protein sequence: CASSEQGARGTDTQYF. This sequence joins TRBV6-4 and TRBJ2-3; TRBD1 aligns across 9 bases. CDR1 is MRHNA, CDR2 SNTAGT, per germline. V dropped 3 bases and J dropped 3; count of bases not matched to a gene: 7. This CDR3 has 16 residues.

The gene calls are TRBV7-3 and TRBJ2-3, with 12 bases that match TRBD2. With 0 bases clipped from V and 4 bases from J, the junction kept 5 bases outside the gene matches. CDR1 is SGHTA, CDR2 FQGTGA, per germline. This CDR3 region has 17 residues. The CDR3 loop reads CASSLTASGRGADTQYF. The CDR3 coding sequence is TGTGCCAGCAGCTTAACAGCTAGCGGGAGGGGGGCAGATACGCAGTATTTT.

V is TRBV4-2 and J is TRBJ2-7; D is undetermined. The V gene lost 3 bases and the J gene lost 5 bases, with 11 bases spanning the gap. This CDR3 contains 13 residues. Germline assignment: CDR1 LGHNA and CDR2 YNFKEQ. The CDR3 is CASSHGILNEQYF. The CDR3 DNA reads TGTGCCAGCAGCCATGGAATCCTGAACGAGCAGTACTTC.

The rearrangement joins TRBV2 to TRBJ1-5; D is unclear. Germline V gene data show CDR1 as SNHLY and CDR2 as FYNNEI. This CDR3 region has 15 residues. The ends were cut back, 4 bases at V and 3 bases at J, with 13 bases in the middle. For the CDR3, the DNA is TGTGCCAGCAGTGGCGATCGGGGAAACAATCAGCCCCAGCATTTT. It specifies CASSGDRGNNQPQHF.

CDR3 region: CASSPDSYEQYF. The CDR3 DNA reads as TGTGCCAGCAGTCCCGACAGCTACGAGCAGTACTTC. This rearrangement joins TRBV12-3 or TRBV12-4 to TRBJ2-7; weak D call: TRBD1 (5 bases). V lost 5 bases, J lost 3 bases, and 8 bases lay in between. This CDR3 region has 12 residues.

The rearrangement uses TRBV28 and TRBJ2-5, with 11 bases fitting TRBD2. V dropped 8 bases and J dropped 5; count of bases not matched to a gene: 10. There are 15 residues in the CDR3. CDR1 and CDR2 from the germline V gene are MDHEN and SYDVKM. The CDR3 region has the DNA TGTGCCAGCTTTAGCGGGAGGGCTACAGGGGAGACCCAGTACTTC. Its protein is CASFSGRATGETQYF. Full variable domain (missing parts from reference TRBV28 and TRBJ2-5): DVKVTQSSRYLVKRTGEKVFLECVQDMDHENMFWYRQDPGLGLRLIYFSYDVKMKEKGDIPEGYSVSREKKERFSLILESASTNQTSMYLCASFSGRATGETQYFGPGTRLLVL.

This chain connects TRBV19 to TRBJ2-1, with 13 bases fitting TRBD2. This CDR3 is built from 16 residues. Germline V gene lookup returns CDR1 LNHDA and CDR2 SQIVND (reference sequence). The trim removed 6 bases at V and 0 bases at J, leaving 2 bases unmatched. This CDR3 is CASRRTSGGSYNEQFF. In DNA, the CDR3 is TGTGCCAGTAGACGGACTAGCGGGGGCTCCTACAATGAGCAGTTCTTC.

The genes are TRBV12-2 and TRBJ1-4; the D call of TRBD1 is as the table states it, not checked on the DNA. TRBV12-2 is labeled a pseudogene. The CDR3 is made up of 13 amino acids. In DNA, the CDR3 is TGTGCAAGTCTGAACAGTGTAAGTGAAAAACTGTTTTTT. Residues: CASLNSVSEKLFF.

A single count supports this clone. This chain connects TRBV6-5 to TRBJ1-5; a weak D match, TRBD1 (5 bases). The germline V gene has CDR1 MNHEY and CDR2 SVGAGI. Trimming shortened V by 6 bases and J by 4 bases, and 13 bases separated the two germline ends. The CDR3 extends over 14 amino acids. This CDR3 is CASRESGGNQPQHF. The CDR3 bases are TGTGCCAGCAGGGAGTCGGGGGGAAATCAGCCCCAGCATTTT.

The CDR3 protein is CASSLVPLNSPLHF. CDR3 nucleotide sequence: TGTGCCAGCAGTTTGGTACCCCTCAATTCACCCCTCCACTTT. The J gene is TRBJ1-6, the V gene TRBV27; no reliable D call. V was shortened by 3 bases and J by 7 bases, with 10 bases between the two germline ends. CDR3 length equals 14 residues. Germline V lookup: CDR1 MNHEY, CDR2 SMNVEV (reference sequence).